The clone carrying this T cell receptor (beta chain) was seen once. Its antigen is not identified. The data originate from a study of cytomegalovirus exposure and HLA in healthy donors. Points from the study as a whole: The authors listed some 160 TCR beta chains as cytomegalovirus-associated.

Amplification used 60 Vbeta primers and 13 Jbeta primers. Produced via immunoSEQ multiplex PCR; TCRdb's table is partial and in-frame only. The sample has some 200,000 clones; approximately 85% are singletons. The CDR3 loop spans 15 amino acids. V lost 2 bases to trimming and J lost 1 base, with 12 bases between them. CDR1 is MNHEY and CDR2 is SVGAGI in the germline V gene. The J gene is TRBJ2-7, the V gene TRBV6-5; a weak D match, TRBD1 (7 bases). The clonotype was recovered from a girl aged 5-17 years in good health and CMV-seropositive. The sample was PBMCs. The chain's CDR3 is CASSYGGTASYEQYF. As DNA, the CDR3 is TGTGCCAGCAGTTACGGGGGGACAGCATCCTACGAGCAGTACTTC.